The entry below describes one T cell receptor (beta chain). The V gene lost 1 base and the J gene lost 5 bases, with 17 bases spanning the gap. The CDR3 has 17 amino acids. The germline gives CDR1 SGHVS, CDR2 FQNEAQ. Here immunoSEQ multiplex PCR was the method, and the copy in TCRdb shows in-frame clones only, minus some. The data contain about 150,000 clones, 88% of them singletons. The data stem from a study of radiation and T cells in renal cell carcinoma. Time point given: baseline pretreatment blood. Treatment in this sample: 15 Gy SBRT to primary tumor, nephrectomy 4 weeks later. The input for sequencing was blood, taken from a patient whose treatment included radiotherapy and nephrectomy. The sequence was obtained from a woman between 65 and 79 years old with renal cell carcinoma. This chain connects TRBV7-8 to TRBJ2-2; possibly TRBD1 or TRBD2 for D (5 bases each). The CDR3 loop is CASSLVSGVEGTGELFF. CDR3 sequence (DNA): TGTGCCAGCAGCTTAGTCTCTGGGGTTGAGGGGACCGGGGAGCTGTTTTTT.